The present T cell receptor (beta chain) was sequenced within a study of control samples from healthy donors and cancer patients. V was pared by 5 bases and J by 4 bases, with 4 bases of the junction left unmatched. Germline V gene data show CDR1 as SNHLY and CDR2 as FYNNEI. The CDR3 has 14 amino acids. The method was immunoSEQ multiplex PCR; TCRdb's version includes in-frame clones alone and lacks a portion of them. The repertoire holds about 77,000 clones, 85% to 95% seen once, with more than 5% in the top ten. Sequencing was performed on blood. The chain links TRBV2 to TRBJ1-4; 7 positions match TRBD1. This receptor was taken from a woman in her sixties or seventies in good health. CDR3 DNA: TGTGCCAGCAGTCCGGGACAGCGTAATGAAAAACTGTTTTTT. Residues: CASSPGQRNEKLFF.